The entry below gives a single T cell receptor (beta chain) sequence along with its context. Antigen: not known. Exclusion followed for patients with uncontrolled infection, other autoimmune disease, pregnancy or lactation. Isolation of PBMCs was performed on around 9.3 ml fresh peripheral blood. Using RNA transcripts as the source, TCR beta CDR3 regions were amplified. The HTBI primer set served for first-round RT-PCR of the TCR CDR3. MiXCR, run by TCRdb on the multiplex PCR reads, gives a single entry per CDR3 protein. The sample contains roughly 800,000 distinct CDR3 sequences, over 35% of which appear only once. The CDR3 contains 14 residues. The V and J ends lost 8 bases and 7 bases, in that order; junction bases with no gene match: 8. The data were taken from a study of T cells in Graves' hyperthyroidism and ophthalmopathy. Whole-study findings and limits: Clonotypes that were expanded in thyroid above 0.001 mostly appeared in blood too.

Specimen: blood. The rearrangement joins TRBV12-3 or TRBV12-4 to TRBJ1-4; 9 bases are a match to TRBD1. The sequence was collected from a man aged 18 to 29 with Graves' hyperthyroidism. The CDR3 DNA follows: TGTGCCAGCGGGGCGACAGGGGGTAGTGAAAAACTGTTTTTT. It translates to CASGATGGSEKLFF.